The sequence of this T cell receptor beta chain was determined in a study of somatic mutations in cytotoxic T cells in rheumatoid arthritis. Here immunoSEQ multiplex PCR was the method, and the copy in TCRdb shows in-frame clones only, minus some. The top ten clones hold roughly a quarter of a sample with about 3,800 clones, roughly 74% of them seen once. Germline V gene sequence: CDR1 SNHLY, CDR2 FYNNEI. J was trimmed by 2 bases and V by 6 bases; bases with no gene match: 6. CDR3 length: 14 amino acids. The clonotype originates from an adult with rheumatoid arthritis. This rearrangement joins TRBV2 to TRBJ2-5; 7 bases agree with TRBD2. The sequenced sample was CD8+ T cells sorted from blood. Here the CDR3 DNA reads TGTGCCAGCAGAGGTACTAGCGTTCAAGAGACCCAGTACTTC. It encodes CASRGTSVQETQYF.